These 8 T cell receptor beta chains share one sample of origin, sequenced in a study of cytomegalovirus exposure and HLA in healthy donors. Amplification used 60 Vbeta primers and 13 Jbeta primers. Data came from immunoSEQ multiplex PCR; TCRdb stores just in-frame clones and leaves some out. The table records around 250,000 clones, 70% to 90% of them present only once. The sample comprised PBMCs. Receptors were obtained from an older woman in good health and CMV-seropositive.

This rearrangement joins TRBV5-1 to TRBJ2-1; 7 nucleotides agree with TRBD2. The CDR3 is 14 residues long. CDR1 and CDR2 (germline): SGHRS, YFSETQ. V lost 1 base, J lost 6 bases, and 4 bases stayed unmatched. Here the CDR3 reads CASSLPTSANEQFF. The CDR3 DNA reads TGCGCCAGCAGCTTGCCAACTAGCGCCAATGAGCAGTTCTTC.

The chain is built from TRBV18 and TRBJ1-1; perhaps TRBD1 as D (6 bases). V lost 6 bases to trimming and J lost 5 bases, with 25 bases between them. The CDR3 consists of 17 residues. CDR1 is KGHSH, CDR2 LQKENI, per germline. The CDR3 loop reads CASSRAGSDTQGTEAFF. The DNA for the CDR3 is TGTGCCAGCTCCCGGGCAGGGTCGGACACCCAGGGGACTGAAGCTTTCTTT.

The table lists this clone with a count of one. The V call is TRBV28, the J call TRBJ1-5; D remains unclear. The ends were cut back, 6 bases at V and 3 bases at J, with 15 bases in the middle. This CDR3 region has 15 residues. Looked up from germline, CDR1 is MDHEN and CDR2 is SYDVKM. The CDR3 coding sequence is TGTGCCAGCAGGCAAATACCAGGTTTCAATCAGCCCCAGCATTTT. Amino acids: CASRQIPGFNQPQHF.

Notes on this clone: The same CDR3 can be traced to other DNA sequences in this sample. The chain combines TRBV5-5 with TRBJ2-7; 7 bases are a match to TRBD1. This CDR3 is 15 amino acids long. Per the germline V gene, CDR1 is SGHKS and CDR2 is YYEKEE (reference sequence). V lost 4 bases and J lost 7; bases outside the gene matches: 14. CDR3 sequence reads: CASSPGTELQHEQYF. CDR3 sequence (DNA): TGTGCCAGCAGCCCCGGGACAGAGCTGCAGCATGAGCAGTACTTC. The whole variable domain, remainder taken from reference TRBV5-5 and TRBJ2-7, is DAGVTQSPTHLIKTRGQQVTLRCSPISGHKSVSWYQQVLGQGPQFIFQYYEKEERGRGNFPDRFSARQFPNYSSELNVNALLLGDSALYLCASSPGTELQHEQYFGPGTRLTVT.

CDR3 in DNA: TGCAGTGGCGCGGAAGAGACCCAGTACTTC. Its protein is CSGAEETQYF. This rearrangement joins TRBV20-1 to TRBJ2-5; D gene unclear. From germline, CDR1 is DFQATT and CDR2 SNEGSKA (reference sequence). Trimming stripped 7 bases from V and 3 bases from J, with 6 bases between. The CDR3 spans 10 residues.

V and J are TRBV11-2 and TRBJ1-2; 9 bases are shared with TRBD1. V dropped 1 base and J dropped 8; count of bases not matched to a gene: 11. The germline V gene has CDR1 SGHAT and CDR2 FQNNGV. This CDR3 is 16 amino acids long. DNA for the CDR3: TGTGCCAGCAGCTTAGGGAGGGGACAGGGTAAAGGAGGCTACACCTTC. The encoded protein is CASSLGRGQGKGGYTF.

CDR3 residues: CSVMGGAIGYGYTF. DNA of the CDR3: TGCAGCGTCATGGGGGGGGCAATTGGCTATGGCTACACCTTC. The V call is TRBV29-1, the J call TRBJ1-2; D is possibly TRBD1 (6 bases). Germline assignment: CDR1 SQVTM and CDR2 ANQGSEA. The CDR3 is made up of 14 amino acids. V gave up 6 bases and J gave up 4 bases, with 18 bases separating them.

The DNA for the CDR3 is TGTGCCAGTAGTGCCCCGGGACTAGCGGGAGGGGTCCAAGAGACCCAGTACTTC. It yields the protein CASSAPGLAGGVQETQYF. V and J are TRBV19 and TRBJ2-5, with 16 bases lining up with TRBD2. V gave up 5 bases and J gave up 1 base; unmatched junction bases: 7. The CDR3 contains 18 residues. CDR1 and CDR2 (germline): LNHDA, SQIVND (reference sequence).